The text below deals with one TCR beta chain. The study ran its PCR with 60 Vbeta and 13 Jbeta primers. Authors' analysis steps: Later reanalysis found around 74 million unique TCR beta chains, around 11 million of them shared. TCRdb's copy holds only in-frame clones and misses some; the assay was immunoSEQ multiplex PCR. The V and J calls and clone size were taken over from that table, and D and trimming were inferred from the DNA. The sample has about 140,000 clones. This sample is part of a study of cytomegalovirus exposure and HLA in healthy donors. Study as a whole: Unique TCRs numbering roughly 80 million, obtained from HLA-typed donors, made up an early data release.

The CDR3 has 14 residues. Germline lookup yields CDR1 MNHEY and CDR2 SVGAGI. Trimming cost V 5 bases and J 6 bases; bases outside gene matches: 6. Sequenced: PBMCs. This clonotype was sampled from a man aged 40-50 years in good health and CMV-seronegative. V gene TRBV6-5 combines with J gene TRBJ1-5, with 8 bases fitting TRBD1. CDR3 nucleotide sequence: TGTGCCAGCAGTAATCAGGGGGCTGGTCAGCCCCAGCATTTT. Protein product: CASSNQGAGQPQHF.